This T cell receptor (beta chain) comes out of a study of OX40 agonist ivuxolimab in advanced cancers. About the research overall: The dose-escalation cohort had hepatocellular carcinoma, melanoma, renal cell or head and neck cancer.

The CDR3 spans 11 residues. The V gene lost 5 bases and the J gene lost 5 bases, with 7 bases spanning the gap. CDR1 SGHAT and CDR2 FQNNGV come from the germline V gene. Libraries were prepared by immunoSEQ multiplex PCR; TCRdb keeps only in-frame clonotypes and omits some of them. The table has more than 45,000 clones, 94% seen once. The receptor's source is an adult with an advanced solid tumor such as melanoma, head and neck, liver or kidney cancer. The specimen was CD4+ or CD8+ T cells sorted from blood, collected in a trial of the OX40 agonist ivuxolimab. The chain has TRBV11-2 and TRBJ2-7; D uncertain. The CDR3 nucleotides are TGTGCCAGCAGCCACGATCACGAGCAGTACTTC. Residues: CASSHDHEQYF.